This TCR beta chain was sequenced in a study of shared clonotypes between healthy human individuals. Between the trimmed V and J ends, which lost 8 bases and 5 bases, there was a span of 9 bases. Looked up from germline, CDR1 is MDHEN and CDR2 is SYDVKM. The CDR3 sequence is 11 residues long. Profiled with immunoSEQ multiplex PCR; TCRdb holds only in-frame clones, not every one. The table has about 380,000 clones, about 96% seen once. This clonotype originated in a man younger than 45 in good health. V is TRBV28 and J is TRBJ2-5; D not resolved. Sequencing was performed on memory CD8+ T cells sorted from blood. Sample subset: CD45RO+ cells pooled with CCR7-negative TemRA cells. CDR3 DNA sequence: TGTGCCAGCGGGCCGCGGGAGACCCAGTACTTC. Protein sequence: CASGPRETQYF.